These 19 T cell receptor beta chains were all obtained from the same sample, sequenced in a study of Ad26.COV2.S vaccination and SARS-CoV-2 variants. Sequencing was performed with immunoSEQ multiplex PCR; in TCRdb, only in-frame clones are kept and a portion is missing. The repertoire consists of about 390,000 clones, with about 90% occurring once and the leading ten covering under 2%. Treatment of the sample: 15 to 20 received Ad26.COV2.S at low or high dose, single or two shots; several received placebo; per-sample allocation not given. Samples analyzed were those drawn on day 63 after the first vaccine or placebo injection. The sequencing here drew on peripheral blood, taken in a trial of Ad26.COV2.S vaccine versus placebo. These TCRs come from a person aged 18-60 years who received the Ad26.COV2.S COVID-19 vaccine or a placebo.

CDR3 in DNA: TGTGCCAGCTCAATCGACAGGAGCATGAACACTGAAGCTTTCTTT. Amino acid sequence: CASSIDRSMNTEAFF. This sequence joins TRBV18 and TRBJ1-1; a possible D gene is TRBD1 (6 bases). Trimming pared 5 bases from V and 0 bases from J, leaving 13 bases between. The V gene's germline CDR1 is KGHSH and CDR2 LQKENI. The CDR3 is 15 amino acids.

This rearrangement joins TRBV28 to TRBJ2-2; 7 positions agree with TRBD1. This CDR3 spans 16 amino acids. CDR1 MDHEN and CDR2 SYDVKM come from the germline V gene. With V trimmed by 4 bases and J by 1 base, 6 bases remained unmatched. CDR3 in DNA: TGTGCCAGCAGTTCGATGTACAGGGGGAACACCGGGGAGCTGTTTTTT. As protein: CASSSMYRGNTGELFF.

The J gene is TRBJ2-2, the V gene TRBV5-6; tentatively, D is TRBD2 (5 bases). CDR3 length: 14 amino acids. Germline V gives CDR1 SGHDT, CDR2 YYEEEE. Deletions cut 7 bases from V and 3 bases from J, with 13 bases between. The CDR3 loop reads CASSRRGHTGELFF. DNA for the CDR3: TGTGCCAGCTCCCGTCGCGGGCACACCGGGGAGCTGTTTTTT.

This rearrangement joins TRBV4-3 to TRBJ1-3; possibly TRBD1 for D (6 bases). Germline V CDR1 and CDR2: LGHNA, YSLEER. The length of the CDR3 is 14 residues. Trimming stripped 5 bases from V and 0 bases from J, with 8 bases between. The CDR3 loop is CASSLQGSGNTIYF. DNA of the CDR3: TGCGCCAGCAGCTTACAGGGCTCTGGAAACACCATATATTTT.

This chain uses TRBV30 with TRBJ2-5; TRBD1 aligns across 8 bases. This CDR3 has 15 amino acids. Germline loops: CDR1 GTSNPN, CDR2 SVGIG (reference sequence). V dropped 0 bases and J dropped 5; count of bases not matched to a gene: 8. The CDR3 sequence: CAWSVLDRVMETQYF. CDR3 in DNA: TGTGCCTGGAGTGTACTGGACAGGGTTATGGAGACCCAGTACTTC.

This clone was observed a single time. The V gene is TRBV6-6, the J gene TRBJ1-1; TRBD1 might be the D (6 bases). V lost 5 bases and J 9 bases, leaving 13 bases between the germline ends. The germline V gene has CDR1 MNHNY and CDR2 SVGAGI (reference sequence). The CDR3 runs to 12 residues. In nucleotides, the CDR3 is TGTGCCAGCAGTAACAGGGACGGGAAAGCTTTCTTT. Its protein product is CASSNRDGKAFF.

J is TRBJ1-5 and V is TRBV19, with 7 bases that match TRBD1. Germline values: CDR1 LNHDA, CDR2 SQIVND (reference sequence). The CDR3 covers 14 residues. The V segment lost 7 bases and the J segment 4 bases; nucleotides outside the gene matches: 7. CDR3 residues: CASIERGRNQPQHF. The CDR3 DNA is TGTGCCAGTATCGAAAGGGGGCGGAATCAGCCCCAGCATTTT.

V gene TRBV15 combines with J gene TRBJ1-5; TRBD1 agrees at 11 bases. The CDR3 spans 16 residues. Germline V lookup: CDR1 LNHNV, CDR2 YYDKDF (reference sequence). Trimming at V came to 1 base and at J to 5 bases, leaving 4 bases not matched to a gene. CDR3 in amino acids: CATSRAGTGGDQPQHF. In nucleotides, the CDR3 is TGTGCCACCAGCAGAGCAGGGACAGGGGGTGATCAGCCCCAGCATTTT.

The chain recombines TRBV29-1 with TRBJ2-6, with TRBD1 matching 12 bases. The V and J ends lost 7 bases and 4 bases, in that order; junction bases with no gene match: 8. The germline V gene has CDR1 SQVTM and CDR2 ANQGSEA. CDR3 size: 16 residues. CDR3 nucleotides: TGCAGCGGGGTCCGGGACAGGGGGCAGGGGGCCAACGTCCTGACTTTC. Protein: CSGVRDRGQGANVLTF.

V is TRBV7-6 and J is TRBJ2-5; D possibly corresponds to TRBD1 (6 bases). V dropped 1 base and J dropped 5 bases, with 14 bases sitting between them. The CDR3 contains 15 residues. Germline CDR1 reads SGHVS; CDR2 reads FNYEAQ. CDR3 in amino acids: CASSLEGGGGETQYF. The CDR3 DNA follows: TGTGCCAGCAGCTTAGAAGGTGGGGGCGGCGAGACCCAGTACTTC.

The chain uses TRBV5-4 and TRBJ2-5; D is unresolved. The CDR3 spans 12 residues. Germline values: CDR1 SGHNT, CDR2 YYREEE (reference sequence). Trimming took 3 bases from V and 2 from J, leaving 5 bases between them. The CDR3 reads CASSSGQETQYF. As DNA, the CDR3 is TGTGCCAGCAGCTCCGGGCAAGAGACCCAGTACTTC.

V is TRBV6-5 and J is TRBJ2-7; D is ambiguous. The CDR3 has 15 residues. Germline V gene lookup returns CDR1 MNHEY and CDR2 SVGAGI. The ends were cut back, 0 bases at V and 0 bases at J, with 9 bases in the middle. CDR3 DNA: TGTGCCAGCAGTTACTCGAACAAACCCTCCTACGAGCAGTACTTC. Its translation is CASSYSNKPSYEQYF.

The CDR3 spells CASSDPGDTQYF. CDR3 sequence (DNA): TGCGCCAGCAGTGACCCGGGGGATACGCAGTATTTT. V gene TRBV10-1 combines with J gene TRBJ2-3; maybe TRBD2 (5 bases). CDR1 is WNHNN and CDR2 is SYGVQD in the germline V gene (reference sequence). Trimming pared 3 bases from V and 6 bases from J, leaving 7 bases between. The CDR3 is 12 residues long.

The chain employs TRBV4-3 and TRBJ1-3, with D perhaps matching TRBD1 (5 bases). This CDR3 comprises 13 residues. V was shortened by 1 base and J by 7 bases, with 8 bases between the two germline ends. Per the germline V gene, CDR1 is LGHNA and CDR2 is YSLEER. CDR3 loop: CASSQAGHNTIYF. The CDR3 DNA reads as TGCGCCAGCAGCCAAGCAGGGCATAACACCATATATTTT.

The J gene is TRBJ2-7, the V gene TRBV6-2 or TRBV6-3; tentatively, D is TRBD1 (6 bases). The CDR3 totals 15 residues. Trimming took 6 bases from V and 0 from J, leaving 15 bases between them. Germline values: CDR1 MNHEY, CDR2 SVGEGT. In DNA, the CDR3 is TGTGCCAGCAGCCTAAGAGACAGGCCCTCCTACGAGCAGTACTTC. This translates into CASSLRDRPSYEQYF.

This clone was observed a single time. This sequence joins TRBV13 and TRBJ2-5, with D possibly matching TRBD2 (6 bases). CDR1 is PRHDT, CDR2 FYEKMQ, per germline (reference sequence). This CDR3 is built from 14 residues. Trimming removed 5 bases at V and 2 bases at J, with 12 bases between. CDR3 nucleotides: TGTGCCAGCAGCACCGCGGGGTGGCAAGAGACCCAGTACTTC. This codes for CASSTAGWQETQYF.

The CDR3 loop is CASSPSPSSGELFF. DNA of the CDR3: TGTGCCAGCTCACCCTCCCCGTCGAGCGGGGAGCTGTTTTTT. The chain employs TRBV18 and TRBJ2-2; unclear D gene. The germline gives CDR1 KGHSH, CDR2 LQKENI. The V end was cut by 3 bases, the J end by 7 bases, with 12 bases between. The CDR3 covers 14 residues.

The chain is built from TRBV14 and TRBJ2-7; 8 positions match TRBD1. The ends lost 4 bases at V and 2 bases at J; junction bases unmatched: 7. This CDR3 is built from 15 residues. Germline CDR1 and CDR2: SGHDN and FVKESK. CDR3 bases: TGTGCCAGCAGCCCCCCGGGGGACAGGACCTACGAGCAGTACTTC. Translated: CASSPPGDRTYEQYF.

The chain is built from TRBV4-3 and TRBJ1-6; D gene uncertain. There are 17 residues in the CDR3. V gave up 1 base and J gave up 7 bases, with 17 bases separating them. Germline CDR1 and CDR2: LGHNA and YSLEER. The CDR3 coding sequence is TGCGCCAGCAGCCAAGGATCGCCGGCAGGCGTAAATTCACCCCTCCACTTT. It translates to CASSQGSPAGVNSPLHF.